This entry describes one TCR beta chain. The assay was immunoSEQ multiplex PCR, and TCRdb's table has in-frame clones only and misses some. This table has some 300,000 clones, about 90% appearing once. The sample originates from a study of blood T cell repertoires in COVID-19. The CDR3 totals 15 residues. Per germline, CDR1 LNHDA and CDR2 SQIVND (reference sequence). V trimming: 8 bases; J trimming: 4 bases; junction bases outside the gene matches: 6. Recruited during active infection, patients (from Seattle) were subsequently followed longitudinally. This chain uses TRBV19 with TRBJ2-1; 12 bases are a match to TRBD2. This TCR was sampled from a woman aged 45-65 years with COVID-19, enrolled during active disease. The sequenced sample consisted of peripheral blood. CDR3 sequence (DNA): TGTGCCAGTTCTAGCGGGAGGGTTTCGTACAATGAGCAGTTCTTC. Translation gives CASSSGRVSYNEQFF.